Listed below are T cell receptor beta chains from one sample, sequenced in a study of CD8+ T cells in alopecia areata. Only in-frame clones appear in the TCRdb table, and some are missing; sequencing was by immunoSEQ multiplex PCR. The table has about 210,000 clones, under 60% seen once. The sequencing here drew on CD4+ T cells sorted from blood, taken at week 4, from a patient treated with tofacitinib. The receptors derive from a human donor with alopecia areata. The CDR3 runs from the conserved cysteine through the conserved F or W. Each record gives: V gene, D gene, J gene, clone size, CDR3 protein, CDR3 DNA. D genes are given only for firm matches. Only some rows state a clone size, as once, few, many or a class for expanded clones.

V gene: TRBV5-1; D gene: TRBD1; J gene: TRBJ1-1; clone size: NA; CDR3 protein: CASSTGQINTEAFF; CDR3 DNA: TGCGCCAGCAGCACGGGACAGATTAACACTGAAGCTTTCTTT
V gene: TRBV27; D gene: TRBD1; J gene: TRBJ2-3; clone size: NA; CDR3 protein: CASRARQGVRTDTQYF; CDR3 DNA: TGTGCCAGCAGGGCCAGACAGGGGGTCAGGACAGATACGCAGTATTTT
V gene: TRBV18; D gene: NA; J gene: TRBJ2-2; clone size: few; CDR3 protein: CASSPKAANTGELFF; CDR3 DNA: TGTGCCAGCTCACCAAAGGCGGCTAACACCGGGGAGCTGTTTTTT
V gene: TRBV7-3; D gene: NA; J gene: TRBJ1-1; clone size: NA; CDR3 protein: CASGSQANTEAFF; CDR3 DNA: TGTGCCAGCGGCTCACAGGCGAACACTGAAGCTTTCTTT
V gene: TRBV29-1; D gene: TRBD1; J gene: TRBJ1-5; clone size: NA; CDR3 protein: CSVIPGQGASTNQPQHF; CDR3 DNA: TGCAGCGTCATACCGGGACAGGGGGCTTCGACTAATCAGCCCCAGCATTTT
V gene: TRBV7-2; D gene: TRBD2; J gene: TRBJ2-3; clone size: few; CDR3 protein: CASSHSREGSGSFTDTQYF; CDR3 DNA: TGTGCCAGCAGCCATTCCCGGGAGGGTAGCGGGAGTTTCACAGATACGCAGTATTTT
V gene: TRBV2; D gene: NA; J gene: TRBJ1-1; clone size: once; CDR3 protein: CASRDPLIGTAENTEAFF; CDR3 DNA: TGTGCCAGCAGAGACCCCCTTATTGGGACGGCTGAGAACACTGAAGCTTTCTTT
V gene: TRBV18; D gene: TRBD1; J gene: TRBJ2-7; clone size: few; CDR3 protein: CASSPGTGHEQYF; CDR3 DNA: TGTGCCAGCTCGCCCGGGACAGGGCACGAGCAGTACTTC
V gene: TRBV13; D gene: NA; J gene: TRBJ2-5; clone size: NA; CDR3 protein: CASSPRQEETQYF; CDR3 DNA: TGTGCCAGCAGCCCTCGACAGGAGGAGACCCAGTACTTC
V gene: TRBV5-6; D gene: NA; J gene: TRBJ2-7; clone size: NA; CDR3 protein: CASRLNDEQYF; CDR3 DNA: TGTGCCAGCAGGTTAAACGACGAGCAGTACTTC
V gene: TRBV4-3; D gene: TRBD2; J gene: TRBJ2-1; clone size: few; CDR3 protein: CASSRRGGDAQFF; CDR3 DNA: TGCGCCAGCAGCCGACGCGGGGGAGACGCGCAGTTCTTC
V gene: TRBV5-4; D gene: TRBD2; J gene: TRBJ2-7; clone size: few; CDR3 protein: CASSPGGYEQYF; CDR3 DNA: TGTGCCAGCAGCCCCGGGGGGTACGAGCAGTACTTC
V gene: TRBV2; D gene: TRBD1; J gene: TRBJ2-1; clone size: few; CDR3 protein: CASSSQSWTGTVLGQFF; CDR3 DNA: TGTGCCAGCAGTTCTCAAAGCTGGACAGGGACGGTCTTAGGGCAGTTCTTC
V gene: TRBV5-1; D gene: TRBD2; J gene: TRBJ2-3; clone size: NA; CDR3 protein: CASSAATSRQYF; CDR3 DNA: TGCGCCAGCAGCGCGGCGACTAGCCGGCAGTATTTT
V gene: TRBV27; D gene: NA; J gene: TRBJ1-1; clone size: NA; CDR3 protein: CATQGLTEAFF; CDR3 DNA: TGTGCCACACAGGGTTTGACTGAAGCTTTCTTT
V gene: TRBV20-1; D gene: NA; J gene: TRBJ1-2; clone size: NA; CDR3 protein: CSARVENGYTF; CDR3 DNA: TGCAGTGCCAGGGTAGAAAATGGCTACACCTTC
V gene: TRBV29-1; D gene: NA; J gene: TRBJ1-2; clone size: NA; CDR3 protein: CSVGSDDYGYTF; CDR3 DNA: TGCAGCGTTGGCTCAGACGACTATGGCTACACCTTC
V gene: TRBV11-1; D gene: NA; J gene: TRBJ1-2; clone size: NA; CDR3 protein: CASSLSEGEYGYTF; CDR3 DNA: TGTGCCAGCAGCTTATCAGAAGGGGAGTATGGCTACACCTTC
V gene: TRBV6-5; D gene: TRBD1; J gene: TRBJ2-2; clone size: NA; CDR3 protein: CASTDRQGLGGELFF; CDR3 DNA: TGTGCCAGCACTGATCGACAGGGCTTGGGCGGGGAGCTGTTTTTT
V gene: TRBV30; D gene: NA; J gene: TRBJ2-2; clone size: few; CDR3 protein: CAWSVSGNTGELFF; CDR3 DNA: TGTGCCTGGAGTGTATCGGGGAACACCGGGGAGCTGTTTTTT
V gene: TRBV7-2; D gene: NA; J gene: TRBJ2-1; clone size: NA; CDR3 protein: CASSLVSYNEQFF; CDR3 DNA: TGTGCCAGCAGCTTGGTAAGCTACAATGAGCAGTTCTTC
V gene: TRBV30; D gene: NA; J gene: TRBJ1-5; clone size: NA; CDR3 protein: CAWNLHNQPQHF; CDR3 DNA: TGTGCCTGGAACCTCCACAATCAGCCCCAGCATTTT
V gene: TRBV29-1; D gene: NA; J gene: TRBJ1-1; clone size: few; CDR3 protein: CSVQETGVLSEAFF; CDR3 DNA: TGCAGCGTTCAAGAAACGGGGGTTCTGTCTGAAGCTTTCTTT
V gene: TRBV27; D gene: NA; J gene: TRBJ1-2; clone size: NA; CDR3 protein: CASSSRAGSAGYTF; CDR3 DNA: TGTGCCAGCAGTTCTCGGGCAGGGAGCGCGGGCTACACCTTC
V gene: TRBV6-1; D gene: NA; J gene: TRBJ2-3; clone size: NA; CDR3 protein: CASSEVSSTDTQYF; CDR3 DNA: TGTGCCAGCAGTGAAGTGTCTAGCACAGATACGCAGTATTTT
V gene: TRBV19; D gene: NA; J gene: TRBJ2-6; clone size: NA; CDR3 protein: CASNPGLMSPVLTF; CDR3 DNA: TGTGCCAGTAATCCGGGTCTGATGTCACCCGTCCTGACTTTC
V gene: TRBV5-4; D gene: TRBD2; J gene: TRBJ2-3; clone size: NA; CDR3 protein: CASSLATSGANTQYF; CDR3 DNA: TGTGCCAGCAGCTTGGCCACTAGCGGGGCGAATACGCAGTATTTT
V gene: TRBV30; D gene: NA; J gene: TRBJ1-1; clone size: NA; CDR3 protein: CAWSRYTEAFF; CDR3 DNA: TGTGCCTGGTCAAGGTACACTGAAGCTTTCTTT
V gene: TRBV29-1; D gene: NA; J gene: TRBJ2-2; clone size: NA; CDR3 protein: CSVAHPNTGELFF; CDR3 DNA: TGCAGCGTTGCACATCCGAACACCGGGGAGCTGTTTTTT
V gene: TRBV9; D gene: TRBD1; J gene: TRBJ2-7; clone size: NA; CDR3 protein: CASSVGTATYEQYF; CDR3 DNA: TGTGCCAGCAGCGTCGGGACAGCAACCTACGAGCAGTACTTC
V gene: TRBV6-6; D gene: TRBD1; J gene: TRBJ2-3; clone size: NA; CDR3 protein: CASSSQGAGTDTQYF; CDR3 DNA: TGTGCCAGCAGTTCACAGGGGGCGGGCACAGATACGCAGTATTTT
V gene: TRBV6-1; D gene: NA; J gene: TRBJ2-2; clone size: NA; CDR3 protein: CASEFPFTGELFF; CDR3 DNA: TGTGCCAGCGAATTCCCTTTCACCGGGGAGCTGTTTTTT
V gene: TRBV4-2; D gene: NA; J gene: TRBJ2-5; clone size: few; CDR3 protein: CASSQASAIETQYF; CDR3 DNA: TGTGCCAGCAGCCAAGCATCGGCCATCGAGACCCAGTACTTC
V gene: TRBV10-3; D gene: TRBD2; J gene: TRBJ2-5; clone size: NA; CDR3 protein: CAISVGTSGRQTQYF; CDR3 DNA: TGTGCCATCAGTGTCGGTACTAGCGGGAGACAGACCCAGTACTTC
V gene: TRBV11-2; D gene: NA; J gene: TRBJ2-4; clone size: few; CDR3 protein: CASSLRPAEAENIQYF; CDR3 DNA: TGTGCCAGCAGCCTCCGACCGGCTGAAGCCGAAAACATTCAGTACTTC
V gene: TRBV6-4; D gene: NA; J gene: TRBJ2-2; clone size: NA; CDR3 protein: CASSEGSGTGELFF; CDR3 DNA: TGTGCCAGCAGTGAAGGTAGCGGCACCGGGGAGCTGTTTTTT
V gene: TRBV6-6; D gene: NA; J gene: TRBJ1-1; clone size: few; CDR3 protein: CASSPQGAMNTEAFF; CDR3 DNA: TGTGCCAGCAGTCCCCAGGGAGCCATGAACACTGAAGCTTTCTTT
V gene: TRBV7-3; D gene: NA; J gene: TRBJ2-5; clone size: NA; CDR3 protein: CASSSTGSETQYF; CDR3 DNA: TGTGCCAGCAGCTCCACAGGGTCAGAGACCCAGTACTTC
V gene: TRBV7-2; D gene: TRBD1; J gene: TRBJ1-2; clone size: NA; CDR3 protein: CASSQGGYYGYTF; CDR3 DNA: TGTGCCAGCAGTCAGGGGGGTTACTATGGCTACACCTTC
V gene: TRBV30; D gene: NA; J gene: TRBJ1-5; clone size: NA; CDR3 protein: CAWSADLSNQPQHF; CDR3 DNA: TGTGCCTGGAGTGCGGATTTGAGCAATCAGCCCCAGCATTTT
V gene: TRBV29-1; D gene: TRBD1; J gene: TRBJ2-2; clone size: few; CDR3 protein: CSVGTGGTGELFF; CDR3 DNA: TGCAGCGTAGGGACAGGGGGCACCGGGGAGCTGTTTTTT
V gene: TRBV30; D gene: NA; J gene: TRBJ1-1; clone size: NA; CDR3 protein: CAWRGKTVNTEAFF; CDR3 DNA: TGTGCCTGGAGGGGAAAGACAGTGAACACTGAAGCTTTCTTT
V gene: TRBV19; D gene: NA; J gene: TRBJ1-2; clone size: few; CDR3 protein: CASSIASGYGYTF; CDR3 DNA: TGTGCCAGTAGTATAGCCTCAGGCTATGGCTACACCTTC
V gene: TRBV5-1; D gene: TRBD1; J gene: TRBJ2-3; clone size: NA; CDR3 protein: CASSSGTGSDTQYF; CDR3 DNA: TGCGCCAGCAGCTCCGGGACAGGGTCAGATACGCAGTATTTT
V gene: TRBV9; D gene: TRBD1; J gene: TRBJ1-1; clone size: NA; CDR3 protein: CASSVGRGTMNTEAFF; CDR3 DNA: TGTGCCAGCAGCGTAGGCAGGGGGACTATGAACACTGAAGCTTTCTTT
V gene: TRBV21-1; D gene: NA; J gene: TRBJ1-4; clone size: few; CDR3 protein: CASIGEPTEKLFF; CDR3 DNA: TGTGCCAGCATAGGAGAACCCACTGAAAAACTGTTTTTT
V gene: TRBV7-2; D gene: TRBD1; J gene: TRBJ2-6; clone size: NA; CDR3 protein: CASSTGTGGTGANVLTF; CDR3 DNA: TGTGCCAGCAGCACCGGGACAGGGGGCACTGGGGCCAACGTCCTGACTTTC
V gene: TRBV30; D gene: TRBD1; J gene: TRBJ1-2; clone size: NA; CDR3 protein: CAWREAGGNYGYTF; CDR3 DNA: TGTGCCTGGAGAGAGGCAGGGGGCAACTATGGCTACACCTTC
V gene: TRBV4-3; D gene: TRBD1; J gene: TRBJ2-7; clone size: few; CDR3 protein: CASSRDRGYEQYF; CDR3 DNA: TGCGCCAGCAGCCGGGACAGGGGATACGAGCAGTACTTC
V gene: TRBV6-6; D gene: NA; J gene: TRBJ1-2; clone size: NA; CDR3 protein: CASFSGYGYTF; CDR3 DNA: TGTGCCAGTTTTTCAGGGTATGGCTACACCTTC
V gene: TRBV20-1; D gene: NA; J gene: TRBJ2-7; clone size: NA; CDR3 protein: CSAGDDEQYF; CDR3 DNA: TGCAGTGCGGGGGACGACGAGCAGTACTTC
V gene: TRBV19; D gene: NA; J gene: TRBJ2-3; clone size: few; CDR3 protein: CASSTSIGDTQYF; CDR3 DNA: TGTGCCAGTAGTACTTCTATAGGAGATACGCAGTATTTT
V gene: TRBV4-3; D gene: TRBD1; J gene: TRBJ2-7; clone size: NA; CDR3 protein: CASSQFYPTGPGEQYF; CDR3 DNA: TGCGCCAGCAGCCAATTCTACCCGACAGGGCCCGGCGAGCAGTACTTC